This TCR beta chain was found in a study of T cell repertoires in cytomegalovirus infection. Study summary: Indicated by public TCR beta signatures were CMV infection and matching HLA type.

There are 16 residues in the CDR3. V gave up 0 bases and J gave up 0 bases, with 11 bases separating them. Germline V CDR1 and CDR2: MGHRA, YSYEKL. This clonotype has just a few counts. Its matching antigen is unknown. TCRdb processed the reads anew with MiXCR; each CDR3 protein has one entry. Here the sample spans roughly 500,000 distinct CDR3 sequences, more than 30% being singletons. This clonotype was sampled from a human donor in good health (CMV status not recorded). Some clones in this sample may be carry-over from other donors' samples. This specimen was cultured PBMCs, taken from culture after CMV antigen stimulation. The chain employs TRBV4-1 and TRBJ1-1, with D perhaps matching TRBD1 (6 bases). The CDR3 DNA sequence: TGCGCCAGCAGCCAAGAGGTGAGGGGGGTGAACACTGAAGCTTTCTTT. Translating it yields CASSQEVRGVNTEAFF.